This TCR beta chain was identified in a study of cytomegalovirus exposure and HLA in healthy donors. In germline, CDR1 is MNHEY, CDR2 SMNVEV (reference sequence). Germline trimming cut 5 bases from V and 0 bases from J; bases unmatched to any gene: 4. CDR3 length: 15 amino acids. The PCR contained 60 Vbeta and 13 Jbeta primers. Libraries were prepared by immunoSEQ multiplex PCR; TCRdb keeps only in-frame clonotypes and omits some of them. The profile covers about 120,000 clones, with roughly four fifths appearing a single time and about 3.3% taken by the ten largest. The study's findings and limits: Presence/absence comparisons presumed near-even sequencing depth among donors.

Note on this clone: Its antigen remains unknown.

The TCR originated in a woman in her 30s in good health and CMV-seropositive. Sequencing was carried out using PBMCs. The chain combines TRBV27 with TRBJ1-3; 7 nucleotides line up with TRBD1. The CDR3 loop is CASSMGQYSGNTIYF. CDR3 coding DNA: TGTGCCAGCAGTATGGGACAGTACTCTGGAAACACCATATATTTT.